Shown below are 4 T cell receptor beta chains from a single sample sequenced in a study of blood T cells in healthy people across ages. The use of a sample-barcoded 5' primer and a J-beta primer mix characterized a second PCR of roughly 6 to 11 cycles. MiXCR, applied by TCRdb to the 5' RACE reads, yields one record per CDR3 protein. The sample has over 600,000 distinct CDR3 sequences, 35% to 50% seen once. Material: blood. These receptors all come from an older man in good health.

The chain links TRBV5-1 to TRBJ2-1, with 7 bases matching TRBD2. The assigned J gene may be wrong: the sequence end matches TRBJ2-7 better. This CDR3 has 17 residues. Germline V gene sequence: CDR1 SGHRS, CDR2 YFSETQ. CDR3 sequence: CASSPGGRSGTYNEQYF. Here the CDR3 DNA reads TGCGCCAGCAGCCCTGGTGGTAGAAGCGGGACCTACAATGAGCAGTACTTC.

In this sample, this clonotype turned up a few times. The chain combines TRBV18 with TRBJ1-5, with D uncertain. V lost 5 bases, J lost 0 bases, and 5 bases lay in between. There are 13 residues in the CDR3. The germline V gene has CDR1 KGHSH and CDR2 LQKENI. The CDR3 DNA follows: TGTGCCAGCTCATCGACTAGCAATCAGCCCCAGCATTTT. This encodes CASSSTSNQPQHF.

This clonotype was observed a few times. This chain joins TRBV7-2 and TRBJ1-3; D not certain. In germline, CDR1 is SGHTA, CDR2 FQGNSA. V dropped 5 bases and J dropped 2 bases, with 10 bases sitting between them. This CDR3 is built from 14 residues. Here the CDR3 DNA reads TGTGCCAGCAGCCGAGGGCAGCCTGGAAACACCATATATTTT. Amino acid sequence: CASSRGQPGNTIYF.

This clonotype has only a few counts. The chain links TRBV4-2 to TRBJ2-7, with TRBD1 matching over 7 bases. Losses at the gene ends were 2 bases for V and 1 base for J; bases not matched to a gene: 2. This CDR3 has 14 residues. Looked up from germline, CDR1 is LGHNA and CDR2 is YNFKEQ. CDR3 protein: CASSQMTGSYEQYF. The CDR3, as DNA: TGTGCCAGCAGCCAAATGACAGGGTCCTACGAGCAGTACTTC.